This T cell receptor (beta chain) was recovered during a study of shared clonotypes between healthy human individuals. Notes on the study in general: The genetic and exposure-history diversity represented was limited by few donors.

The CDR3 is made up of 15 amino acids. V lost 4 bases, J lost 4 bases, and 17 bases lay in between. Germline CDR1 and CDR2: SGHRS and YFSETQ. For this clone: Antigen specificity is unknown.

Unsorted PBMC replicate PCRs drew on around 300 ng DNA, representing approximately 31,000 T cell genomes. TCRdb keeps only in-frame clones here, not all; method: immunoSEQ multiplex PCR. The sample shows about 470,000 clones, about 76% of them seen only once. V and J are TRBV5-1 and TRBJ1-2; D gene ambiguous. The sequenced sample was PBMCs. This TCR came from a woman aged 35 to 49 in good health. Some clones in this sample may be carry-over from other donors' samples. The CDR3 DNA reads TGCGCCAGCAGCCAGGAGCTGGCGGGGAGCTATGGCTACACCTTC. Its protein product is CASSQELAGSYGYTF.